These 19 T cell receptor beta chains share one sample of origin, sequenced in a study of post-analysis software for immune sequencing data. General study points: Elevated frequency relative to controls characterized a handful of TRBV segments in patients, TRBV5-6, TRBV5-1 and TRBV20-1 among them.

Incorporated into the TCR beta cDNA libraries were unique molecular identifiers, which served to reduce PCR and sequencing biases. MiXCR was run by TCRdb on the PCR reads, yielding one entry per CDR3 protein. This sample has hundreds of thousands of distinct CDR3 sequences, with 59% found just once. Their antigens are not known. The specimen sequenced was blood. The receptors here all came from a girl between 2 and 10 years old with multiple sclerosis.

This clonotype was seen once. The chain links TRBV6-4 to TRBJ2-3, with 7 bases that match TRBD1. CDR3 size: 16 residues. With V trimmed by 4 bases and J by 5 bases, 12 bases remained unmatched. CDR1 is MRHNA and CDR2 is SNTAGT in the germline V gene. The DNA of the CDR3 is TGTGCCAGCAGTGTCCATGCCGAGACAGGGCAAGATACGCAGTATTTT. Protein sequence: CASSVHAETGQDTQYF.

The chain is built from TRBV24-1 and TRBJ2-1; the match to TRBD2 covers 15 bases. The CDR3 extends over 13 amino acids. From germline, CDR1 is KGHDR and CDR2 SFDVKD. With 9 bases clipped from V and 7 bases from J, the junction kept 0 bases outside the gene matches. CDR3 protein: CATGLAGGNEQFF. As DNA, the CDR3 is TGTGCCACCGGACTAGCGGGGGGGAATGAGCAGTTCTTC.

This clonotype has just a few counts. The genes are TRBV12-3 or TRBV12-4 and TRBJ2-1; TRBD2 agrees at 14 bases. This CDR3 is built from 16 residues. V lost 1 base and J lost 9; bases outside the gene matches: 5. In DNA form, the CDR3 reads TGTGCCAGCAGTTTAGTGGGGGGACTAGCGGGAGTTGAGCAGTTCTTC. Translating it yields CASSLVGGLAGVEQFF.

The gene calls are TRBV12-3 or TRBV12-4 and TRBJ2-3, with D perhaps TRBD1 or TRBD2 (5 bases each). This CDR3 spans 11 amino acids. The V end was cut by 5 bases, the J end by 14 bases, with 14 bases between. CDR3 residues: CASSTGTGPYF. The DNA of the CDR3 is TGTGCCAGCAGTACCGGGACGGGTCCGTATTTT.

The chain joins TRBV12-3 or TRBV12-4 to TRBJ1-2; D perhaps matches TRBD1 (5 bases). The V and J ends lost 4 bases and 7 bases respectively, with 10 bases between them. The CDR3 consists of 12 residues. The CDR3 DNA reads TGTGCCAGCAGTTCGCCAGGGAGTGGCTACACCTTC. Translation: CASSSPGSGYTF.

The V gene is TRBV5-1, the J gene TRBJ1-6; TRBD1 agrees at 10 bases. The V segment lost 7 bases and the J segment 10 bases; nucleotides outside the gene matches: 8. The CDR3 contains 14 residues. The germline CDR1 and CDR2 sequences are SGHRS and YFSETQ. CDR3 sequence (DNA): TGCGCCAGCGGCCGGGACAGGGGATTGTCACCCCTCCACTTT. Translated: CASGRDRGLSPLHF.

This clonotype was recorded a few times. This sequence joins TRBV10-2 and TRBJ2-1; tentative D call: TRBD2 (7 bases). This CDR3 contains 19 residues. V shed 3 bases and J shed 0 bases, with 21 bases lying between them. The germline gives CDR1 WSHSY, CDR2 SAAADI. The CDR3 is CASSEGAGAAQSSYNEQFF. DNA of the CDR3: TGCGCCAGCAGTGAAGGGGCGGGGGCTGCCCAGAGCTCCTACAATGAGCAGTTCTTC.

The CDR3 DNA reads as TGTGCCAGCAGCTTGTGGGGGGAGAACTATGGCTACACCTTC. Its translation is CASSLWGENYGYTF. The V and J genes are TRBV7-2 and TRBJ1-2; D may be TRBD1 (5 bases). Trimming left V 3 bases short and J 2 bases short, with 10 bases between. This CDR3 has 14 residues. The V gene's germline CDR1 is SGHTA and CDR2 FQGNSA.

V is TRBV20-1 and J is TRBJ2-5; 7 bases map to TRBD2. Germline lookup yields CDR1 DFQATT and CDR2 SNEGSKA (reference sequence). This CDR3 comprises 14 residues. The J segment lost 4 bases and the V segment lost 6 bases, leaving 11 bases of the junction unmatched. In DNA, the CDR3 is TGCAGTGCAGCGGGGCTATCCTCGGGAGAGACCCAGTACTTC. It is translated as CSAAGLSSGETQYF.

V is TRBV12-5 and J is TRBJ2-7, with D possibly being TRBD1 (5 bases). This CDR3 has 16 amino acids. Looked up from germline, CDR1 is LGHNT and CDR2 is FRNRAP. With 2 bases removed from V and 3 bases from J, the gap between germline ends came to 17 bases. CDR3 DNA: TGTGCTAGTGGTTTGACCATCGCATCGACAGTCTACGAGCAGTACTTC. This encodes CASGLTIASTVYEQYF.

The chain uses TRBV20-1 and TRBJ2-3; the D call may be TRBD1 or TRBD2 (5 bases each). V lost 6 bases and J lost 5, with 15 bases in between. Germline V gene data show CDR1 as DFQATT and CDR2 as SNEGSKA (reference sequence). The CDR3 is 13 amino acids. The CDR3: CSATGTAVDTQYF. Written as DNA, the CDR3 is TGCAGTGCGACCGGGACCGCGGTAGATACGCAGTATTTT.

The chain uses TRBV7-9 and TRBJ2-5, with a tentative D call TRBD1 (5 bases). V gave up 1 base and J gave up 4 bases, with 19 bases separating them. The CDR3 runs to 17 residues. CDR1 is SEHNR and CDR2 is FQNEAQ in the germline V gene (reference sequence). CDR3 sequence (DNA): TGTGCCAGCAGCTTAGGTAGAGGACATACCCCAGGAGAGACCCAGTACTTC. Encoded protein: CASSLGRGHTPGETQYF.

V is TRBV20-1 and J is TRBJ2-7; the D gene is possibly TRBD2 (6 bases). From germline, CDR1 is DFQATT and CDR2 SNEGSKA (reference sequence). CDR3 length equals 14 residues. V was cut by 3 bases and J by 2 bases, with 14 bases left in between. In nucleotides, the CDR3 is TGCAGTGCTAGGGGCGGGATGGGACCCTACGAGCAGTACTTC. This codes for CSARGGMGPYEQYF.

The chain couples TRBV5-1 to TRBJ1-2; 8 bases map to TRBD1. J lost 1 base, V lost 4 bases, and 9 bases had no gene match. Germline V gives CDR1 SGHRS, CDR2 YFSETQ. This CDR3 is 16 amino acids long. The CDR3 loop reads CASSPGRTGFNYGYTF. CDR3 sequence (DNA): TGCGCCAGCAGCCCGGGCCGGACAGGGTTTAACTATGGCTACACCTTC.

This clonotype came up a few times. The chain combines TRBV29-1 with TRBJ2-1; D is ambiguous. This CDR3 comprises 12 residues. Germline CDR1 is SQVTM and CDR2 is ANQGSEA. V was clipped by 6 bases and J by 0 bases, with 6 bases between them. As DNA, the CDR3 is TGCAGCGTACAGAGCTCCTACAATGAGCAGTTCTTC. It translates to CSVQSSYNEQFF.

This clonotype was counted a single time. V and J are TRBV12-3 or TRBV12-4 and TRBJ2-5, with D perhaps matching TRBD2 (5 bases). Trimming removed 2 bases at V and 4 bases at J, with 11 bases between. The CDR3 covers 14 residues. CDR3 sequence (DNA): TGTGCCAGCAGTTTAATTGGAGGCCCAGAGACCCAGTACTTC. It encodes CASSLIGGPETQYF.

The chain joins TRBV5-1 to TRBJ2-3; D may be TRBD1 or TRBD2 (6 bases each). The CDR3 sequence is 14 residues long. V gave up 4 bases and J gave up 2 bases, with 11 bases separating them. Germline-derived CDR1 and CDR2 are SGHRS and YFSETQ. DNA of the CDR3: TGCGCCAGCAGCACGGGGGCGGTCACAGATACGCAGTATTTT. Its translation is CASSTGAVTDTQYF.

This chain links TRBV5-5 with TRBJ2-3; 12 bases map to TRBD2. Germline CDR1 SGHKS, CDR2 YYEKEE (reference sequence). The CDR3 extends over 18 amino acids. V was pared by 3 bases and J by 2 bases, with 10 bases of the junction left unmatched. The CDR3 coding sequence is TGTGCCAGCAGCTCAAGACTAGCGGGGGACCTTCTCACAGATACGCAGTATTTT. This codes for CASSSRLAGDLLTDTQYF.

This clonotype was detected once. The chain is built from TRBV10-3 and TRBJ2-3, with D perhaps matching TRBD2 (6 bases). The CDR3 loop spans 14 amino acids. V lost 4 bases and J 4 bases, leaving 12 bases between the germline ends. Germline loops: CDR1 ENHRY, CDR2 SYGVKD. CDR3 nucleotide sequence: TGTGCCATCAGTGCGGGGGAATGGGCAGATACGCAGTATTTT. It yields the protein CAISAGEWADTQYF.